These 9 T cell receptor beta chains were all obtained from the same sample, sequenced in a study of identifying expanded T cells in peripheral blood. Some clones are missing from TCRdb's copy, which holds only in-frame ones; the method was immunoSEQ multiplex PCR. The repertoire holds tens of thousands of clones, with 85% as singletons. Sequenced material: blood. The receptors here all came from a person aged 18 to 75 in good health.

The chain combines TRBV12-1 with TRBJ1-4. TRBV12-1 is classified as a pseudogene. This CDR3 comprises 16 residues. The CDR3 DNA is TGTGCCAGCAGCCAAGTTCGGGGCCCGCTCAATGAAAAACTGTTTTTT. This codes for CASSQVRGPLNEKLFF.

This sequence joins TRBV7-6 and TRBJ1-5, with 10 bases that match TRBD1. The CDR3 length is 18 residues. V gave up 2 bases and J gave up 6 bases; unmatched junction bases: 13. CDR1 SGHVS and CDR2 FNYEAQ come from the germline V gene. CDR3 DNA sequence: TGTGCCAGCAGCTTAATGAGTGGGGGACAGGGGTTCTCTCAGCCCCAGCATTTT. Amino acids: CASSLMSGGQGFSQPQHF. The entire variable domain, with the rest obtained from reference TRBV7-6 and TRBJ1-5, is as follows: GAGVSQSPRYKVTKRGQDVALRCDPISGHVSLYWYRQALGQGPEFLTYFNYEAQQDKSGLPNDRFSAERPEGSISTLTIQRTEQRDSAMYRCASSLMSGGQGFSQPQHFGDGTRLSIL.

At least ten counts were recorded for this clone. The V and J genes are TRBV19 and TRBJ2-1, with 13 bases that match TRBD2. Germline CDR1 is LNHDA and CDR2 is SQIVND (reference sequence). This CDR3 has 15 amino acids. V dropped 9 bases and J dropped 7; count of bases not matched to a gene: 9. CDR3 in amino acids: CASRELAGGPNEQFF. The CDR3 nucleotides read TGTGCCAGCAGGGAACTAGCGGGGGGGCCAAATGAGCAGTTCTTC.

This clone is medium-sized (0.01 to 0.1%) within its sample. The J gene is TRBJ1-2, the V gene TRBV4-3; D may be TRBD1 (6 bases). V lost 0 bases to trimming and J lost 5 bases, with 19 bases between them. There are 17 residues in the CDR3. Per the germline V gene, CDR1 is LGHNA and CDR2 is YSLEER. CDR3 region: CASSQEDPGGPWYGYTF. CDR3 bases: TGCGCCAGCAGCCAAGAGGACCCCGGGGGCCCGTGGTATGGCTACACCTTC.

The chain recombines TRBV7-2 with TRBJ2-7, with TRBD1 matching over 10 bases. Germline CDR1 reads SGHTA; CDR2 reads FQGNSA. CDR3 size: 13 residues. V dropped 4 bases and J dropped 7; count of bases not matched to a gene: 4. CDR3 loop: CASSWTGGKEQYF. In DNA, the CDR3 is TGTGCCAGCAGCTGGACAGGGGGGAAAGAGCAGTACTTC. The variable domain in full, with the rest retrieved from reference TRBV7-2 and TRBJ2-7, is GAGVSQSPSNKVTEKGKDVELRCDPISGHTALYWYRQSLGQGLEFLIYFQGNSAPDKSGLPSDRFSAERTGGSVSTLTIQRTQQEDSAVYLCASSWTGGKEQYFGPGTRLTVT.

This chain joins TRBV27 and TRBJ2-4, with D unresolved. The CDR3 covers 13 residues. Germline loops: CDR1 MNHEY, CDR2 SMNVEV (reference sequence). V lost 5 bases and J 13 bases, leaving 18 bases between the germline ends. The CDR3 reads CASSPPSSRIQYF. DNA for the CDR3: TGTGCCAGCAGTCCTCCCTCTTCGAGAATACAGTACTTC.

This clone has just a few counts. The rearrangement uses TRBV2 and TRBJ2-2; D may be TRBD2 (6 bases). With 4 bases removed from V and 5 bases from J, the gap between germline ends came to 11 bases. Germline V CDR1 and CDR2: SNHLY, FYNNEI. The CDR3 has 14 amino acids. CDR3 in amino acids: CASSVEGSTGELFF. The CDR3 DNA is TGTGCCAGCAGTGTGGAGGGTAGTACCGGGGAGCTGTTTTTT.

The V gene is TRBV5-1, the J gene TRBJ2-1; perhaps D is TRBD1 or TRBD2 (6 bases each). This CDR3 has 17 residues. V lost 4 bases to trimming and J lost 5 bases, with 22 bases between them. Germline CDR1 SGHRS, CDR2 YFSETQ. The CDR3 nucleotides are TGCGCCAGCAGCGTCAAAGACAGGACTATTTCGGACAATGAGCAGTTCTTC. Its translation: CASSVKDRTISDNEQFF.

This chain uses TRBV27 with TRBJ1-2; 11 nucleotides match TRBD1. CDR1 and CDR2 (germline): MNHEY, SMNVEV (reference sequence). This CDR3 region has 18 residues. The ends lost 5 bases at V and 5 bases at J; junction bases unmatched: 16. CDR3 bases: TGTGCCAGCAGTCGTTCGGGACAGGGGGACTTCGGTCTATATGGCTACACCTTC. This gives the protein CASSRSGQGDFGLYGYTF.